This T cell receptor (beta chain) was sequenced during a study of response to subunit inactivated influenza vaccine (dated by TCRdb to between 2017 and 2018). As for the study more broadly: To follow how T cells responded to a trivalent subunit inactivated influenza vaccine, the researchers relied on deep quantitative profiling of the T cell receptor repertoire. Findings and caveats that apply to the study as a whole: According to the authors, only a limited number of new T cells may be recruited by each seasonal influenza vaccination.

The library relied on RT-PCR. Instrument on record: Illumina HiSeq 2500. TCRdb reprocessing: public reads trimmed at Q25 with fastp, clones called with MiXCR, in-frame beta chains kept. One record per CDR3 amino acid sequence lists the most common genes and DNA. The sample profile shows around 570,000 distinct CDR3 sequences; around 11% of them were found once. Of the sample, approximately 11% is held by the ten largest clones. There are a few counts of this clonotype. Which antigen it targets is not known. No base quality information exists; no much larger clone differs at one position. The germline V gene (reference sequence) provides CDR1 SEHNR and CDR2 FQNEAQ. The CDR3 runs 16 residues from the cysteine to the phenylalanine. Left in the record is the CDR3 DNA by itself, 48 bases read in frame from the first base. Trimming accounts for 5 bases at V and 2 bases at J, while the number of junction bases matched to no gene is 5.

The data also belong to a second study, concerning T cells expressing NK-cell markers. As noted in the second study: The TCR beta cDNA libraries were made using 5'RACE template switching, a step that added both a universal primer site and unique molecular identifiers. About 8 donors provided sorted CD3+CD56+NKG2C+, CD3+CD56+NKG2C- and CD3+CD56-NKG2C+ T-cell subsets, whose TCR beta-chain repertoires were profiled. Among the eight sequenced donors, seven were HCMV-seropositive and one was HCMV-seronegative. In several experiments an anti-gammadeltaTCR antibody was added to restrict sorting to alphabetaTCR-expressing T cells. In a handful of donors, the dominant CD3+CD56+NKG2C+ clonotypes were among the top 10 CD8+ clonotypes and accounted for about 1.0-7.5% of CD8+ T cells. Those dominant clonotypes were again the most abundant among CD3+CD56-NKG2C+ cells in a handful of donors, at about 28.3-65%. Whether the expanded NKG2C-expressing T cell clones were specific for HCMV antigens remained unclear. All eight donors whose samples were sequenced were randomly selected healthy volunteers, three of them men and five women. To determine HCMV serostatus, a commercial ELISA kit was used to detect HCMV-specific IgG in serum. Ficoll density gradient centrifugation was used to isolate peripheral blood mononuclear cells from blood. For a handful of donors, bulk peripheral blood T-cell repertoires were also sequenced from unsorted PBMC. Synthesis of cDNA was primed from the TCR beta constant segment and was followed by two consecutive PCR amplification steps. Sequencing of the libraries produced 2 x 150 bp reads on Illumina HiSeq 2000/2500, MiSeq or NextSeq. Reads were demultiplexed and grouped by UMI with MIGEC, and clonotypes were assembled and quantified with MiTCR. Only TCR cDNA sequences supported by at least two reads were kept to exclude erroneous sequences. The tcR package was used for downstream repertoire analysis, and clonotypes were matched across fractions by CDR3 nucleotide sequence plus V segment. VDJmatch was used to annotate antigen specificity against VDJdb, with one amino acid substitution allowed in CDR3.

This TCR derives from a man aged 50 to 60 who received an inactivated influenza vaccine. Donor details come from another sample of the same person, matched by shared clones. The chain is assembled from TRBV7-9 and TRBJ2-3; 12 bases in the middle match TRBD2. The specimen was PBMCs from blood, collected on the day of vaccination. This receptor has the CDR3 CASSHGTSGPTDTQYF. The nucleotide sequence reads as follows: TGTGCCAGCAGCCATGGGACTAGCGGGCCCACAGATACGCAGTATTTT.